This TCR beta chain was observed in a study of cytomegalovirus exposure and HLA in healthy donors (TCRdb year 2017). Background for the entire study: According to an earlier analysis of 450 to 650 of the donors, roughly 180 million T cells yielded 117 million unique TCR beta sequences and approximately 300 Gb of sequence data. Approximately 310 gigabases of sequencing data and approximately 85 million unique TCR sequences were included in an early release covering over 600 HLA-typed donors. Of the roughly 430 genotyped donors, approximately 82% fell in the genetic ancestry cluster associated with self-reported Caucasian donors. The study aimed to test whether signatures of past pathogen exposure could be identified by cataloging public T cell receptors. The study profiled the T cell repertoires of more than 500 subjects by immunosequencing and related them to cytomegalovirus serostatus. A separate validation cohort of about 110 different subjects was used in addition to the approximately 610-subject first cohort. The study combined high-throughput TCR immunosequencing, statistical association of individual TCRs with disease status, and machine learning to predict cytomegalovirus infection status. A later analysis re-examined previously published TCR beta repertoires from over 500 donors and added high-resolution HLA genotyping to investigate patterns of TCR occurrence. The later analysis used no new phenotypic data to find candidate immune exposures, relying instead on TCR beta sequences and their occurrence across donors. An earlier analysis of about 620 of the donors applied high-throughput TCR beta sequencing to assess whether each TCR beta V gene segment acted as functional or pseudogenic. Donor age, sex, ethnicity and CMV serostatus were compiled alongside the repertoire data. In a later genetic analysis, genome-wide SNP genotypes for about three fifths of the roughly 670 donors were used, and that subset was treated as a discovery cohort. All discovery cohort repertoires had been generated using a single sequencing platform. HLA typing covered class I and class II loci at four-digit resolution. The number of typed donors differed by locus: roughly 629-630 for A, B, C, DRB1 and DQB1; approximately 520 for DQA1; approximately 600 for DPA1; and about 450 for DPB1. About five DR-DQ haplotypes were treated as single units for association and clustering because of strong linkage in the cohort. On average, about 200,000 unique TCR beta nucleotide sequences were sequenced per donor among some 430 genotyped donors of the cohort, with roughly 18% of those sequences being non-productive. General study outcomes and caveats: According to a later analysis, most CMV-associated TCR beta chains appeared to be HLA-restricted, and the HLA associations seemed to be driven largely by CMV exposure. Approximately 18 rarely observed V segments, including chromosome 9 orphons, were excluded from the earlier analysis of approximately 500 of the donors because counts were too low. A total of around 150 TCR beta chains were listed by the study as associated with cytomegalovirus. According to a later analysis, TCR association rates differed among HLA loci, with DRB1 alleles showing the most associated TCRs and HLA-C alleles showing the fewest. Across donors, most TCR sequences were observed very rarely, whereas some public TCRs were present in many individuals. A later analysis reported that several top co-occurrence clusters appeared linked to parvovirus B19, influenza, CMV and Epstein-Barr virus. Broadly in line with IMGT annotations, most TCR beta V segments showed up in productive rearrangements about 90% or about 30% of the time in an earlier analysis of several hundred of the donors. Roughly uniform sequencing depth across donors was assumed in presence/absence analyses, although this assumption may not hold. A further reported finding was that TCR beta sequences accurately predicted the HLA-A and HLA-B alleles for most subjects in the first cohort. Because HLA typing was missing for some donors at each locus, association tests included only the typed subset. Specific HLA alleles were associated with 15,000 to 20,000 TCR beta sequences at a false discovery rate of 0.05 in a later analysis. In this cohort, only TCR beta chains were sequenced, and detectable features were limited by the absence of alpha or paired-chain data. Correlated functional status among segregating V segments might be attributable to linkage disequilibrium, but an unknown experimental factor could not be ruled out. A few of the identified cytomegalovirus-associated TCR beta chains were confirmed in vitro to be specific for cytomegalovirus antigens. Cytomegalovirus status was reported to be diagnosed by the classifier with high specificity and sensitivity in both the original and validation cohorts. In a later genetic analysis, fewer N-insertions in productive TCRs were reported among donors in an Asian-associated ancestry cluster than the approximately 710-donor mean. The authors suggested that the approach could potentially be generalized to other disease states and immunological phenotypes. A later genetic analysis associated a missense DCLRE1C variant with V-gene and J-gene trimming of TCR beta chains, and an independent cohort replicated the association. Assigning TCR associations to individual alleles was difficult when HLA alleles, especially DR and DQ, strongly co-occurred. A cluster of highly shared sequence variants was judged likely to be a technical artifact of the sequencing pipeline. In a later analysis, HLA-associated TCR beta chains were found to be more clonally expanded and to have lower generation probabilities than equally common non-associated chains. Some IMGT-functional V segments, including TRBV6-2 and TRBV6-3, could not be told apart with the 87-base-pair reads, so those segments were excluded. Immune exposure information for the cohort was limited to CMV serostatus.

The cohort comprised some 700 healthy bone marrow donors. All cohort members were sampled while nominally healthy, although unrecorded immune exposures were likely present. The donor was CMV seropositive and belonged to the group of around 300 seropositive cohort members. A peripheral blood sample was collected from each donor, and TCR beta sequencing was performed on peripheral blood mononuclear cells. Genomic DNA was extracted from the blood cell samples with the Qiagen DNeasy Blood Extraction Kit. The protocol used for the library was the immunoSEQ multiplex PCR assay. A mixture of 60 forward primers for TCR Vbeta segments and 13 reverse primers for TCR Jbeta segments was used in the multiplex PCR. Amplification of the CDR3 region of rearranged TCR beta genes was performed with a multiplex PCR assay on genomic DNA. The amplified TCR beta libraries were sequenced on the Illumina HiSeq System as 87-base-pair reads. The authors processed their data as follows. Across the roughly 640 repertoires, a later analysis counted roughly 77 million unique TCR beta chains, some 11 million of which were shared by at least two donors. Raw reads were error-corrected and collapsed into unique sequences by a nearest-neighbor algorithm in which closely related sequences were merged to remove PCR and sequencing errors. To assign V, D and J gene segments, CDR3 sequences were aligned to IMGT reference sequences. For a sequence to be retained, a match of at least six nucleotides was required to both a V gene segment and a J gene segment. Rearrangements were classified as productive when the CDR3 lacked stop codons and remained in frame with V and J, and all other rearrangements were classified as non-productive. Following IMGT convention, CDR3 was defined as the stretch from the second conserved V-encoded cysteine up to the conserved J-encoded phenylalanine. The earlier analysis of about 620 of the donors excluded sequences that lacked an unambiguous match to a single V gene segment. In an earlier analysis of 587 of the donors, a V segment was called functional when productive rearrangements were above 56.7%, and segregating when the standard deviation between donors exceeded 5%. A statistical classification framework was built to diagnose cytomegalovirus status from the catalog of TCR beta chain sequences. V and J gene assignment, in a later analysis, came from comparing TCR nucleotide sequences with IMGT/GENE-DB human TR gene sequences. A later analysis assigned CDR3 sequences and most-parsimonious VDJ recombination scenarios with the TCRdist pipeline. In a later analysis, every TCR beta chain was defined by the combination of its CDR3 amino acid sequence and its V-gene family, and reads without a unique V-gene family were dropped. In a later analysis, 550 to 650 highly shared, low-generation-probability nucleotide sequences were removed to address suspected cross-contamination and a sequencing artifact. In a later analysis, a clonal expansion index for each public chain was calculated from normalized within-repertoire ranks of inferred template counts. In a later analysis, generation probabilities were computed using a VDJ recombination model fitted to out-of-frame rearrangements, and the results were checked against IGoR. In a later analysis, TCR-TCR, TCR-HLA and TCR-CMV co-occurrence was scored with hypergeometric tests, and a repertoire-size bias correction was applied to TCR pairs. A later analysis estimated false discovery rates by permuting HLA or CMV assignments 20 times. A later analysis grouped co-occurring TCRs with DBSCAN, adding TCRdist sequence similarity when clustering within HLA-allele-positive subsets. For co-occurrence clustering, repertoires with fewer than 30,000 or more than 120,000 public chains were excluded, along with roughly 5 repertoires with anomalous nucleotide sharing. The table was pulled from immuneACCESS by TCRdb, which kept in-frame rearrangements only. Such tables lose some clones; where checked, under half of the loss comes from unresolved V genes, and the rest has no known cause. V and J calls and clone size come straight from that table; D and trimming were deduced from the DNA. The sample table lists 150,000 to 200,000 clones, around 84% of them with a count of one. The top ten hold approximately 2.5% of the sample.

This clone has only a few counts. No cognate antigen has been identified for it. Base qualities are not provided; no much larger clone lies one nucleotide away. Spanning cysteine to phenylalanine, the CDR3 consists of 14 amino acids. Only the CDR3 DNA is retained, 42 bases long and in frame from the first base. V is reduced by 2 bases and J by 3 bases, leaving a spacing of 11 bases between them. From the germline V gene (reference sequence), CDR1 is SGHKS and CDR2 is YYEKEE. This sequence originates from a man aged 25-45 years in good health and CMV-seropositive. The chain was built from TRBV5-5 and TRBJ1-1; no D gene can be assigned with confidence. Sequencing input: PBMCs. The CDR3 sequence is CASSFDNKYTEAFF. Read as DNA, the sequence is TGTGCCAGCAGCTTCGACAATAAATACACTGAAGCTTTCTTT.